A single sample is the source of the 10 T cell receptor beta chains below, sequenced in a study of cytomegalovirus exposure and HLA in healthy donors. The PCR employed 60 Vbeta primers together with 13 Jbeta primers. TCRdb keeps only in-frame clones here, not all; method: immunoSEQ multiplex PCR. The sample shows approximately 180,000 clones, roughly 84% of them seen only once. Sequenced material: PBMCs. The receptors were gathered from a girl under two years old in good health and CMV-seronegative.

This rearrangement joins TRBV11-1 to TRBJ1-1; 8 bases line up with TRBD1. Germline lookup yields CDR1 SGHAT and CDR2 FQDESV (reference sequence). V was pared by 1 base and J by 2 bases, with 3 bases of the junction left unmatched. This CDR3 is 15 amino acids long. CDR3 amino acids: CASSLEAGGNTEAFF. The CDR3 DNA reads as TGTGCCAGCAGCTTAGAGGCAGGGGGCAACACTGAAGCTTTCTTT. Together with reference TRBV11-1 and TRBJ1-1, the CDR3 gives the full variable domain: EAEVAQSPRYKITEKSQAVAFWCDPISGHATLYWYRQILGQGPELLVQFQDESVVDDSQLPKDRFSAERLKGVDSTLKIQPAELGDSAMYLCASSLEAGGNTEAFFGQGTRLTVV.

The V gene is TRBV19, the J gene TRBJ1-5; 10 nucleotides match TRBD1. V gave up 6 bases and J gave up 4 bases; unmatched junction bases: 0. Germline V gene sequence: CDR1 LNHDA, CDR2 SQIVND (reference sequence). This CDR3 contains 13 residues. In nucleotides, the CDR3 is TGTGCCAGTAGGGGACAGGGGAATCAGCCCCAGCATTTT. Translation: CASRGQGNQPQHF.

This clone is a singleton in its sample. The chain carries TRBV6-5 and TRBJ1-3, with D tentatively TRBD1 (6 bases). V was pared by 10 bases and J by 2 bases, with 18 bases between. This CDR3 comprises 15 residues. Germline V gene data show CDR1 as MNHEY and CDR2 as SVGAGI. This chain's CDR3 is CATKPTTGAGNTIYF. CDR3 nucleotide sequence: TGTGCCACCAAGCCCACGACAGGTGCTGGAAACACCATATATTTT.

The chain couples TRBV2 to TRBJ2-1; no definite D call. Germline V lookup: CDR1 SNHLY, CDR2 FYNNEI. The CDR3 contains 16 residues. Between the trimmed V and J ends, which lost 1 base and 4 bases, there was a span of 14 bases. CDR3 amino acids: CASSEVQPEQYNEQFF. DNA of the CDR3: TGTGCCAGCAGTGAAGTCCAGCCGGAGCAATACAATGAGCAGTTCTTC.

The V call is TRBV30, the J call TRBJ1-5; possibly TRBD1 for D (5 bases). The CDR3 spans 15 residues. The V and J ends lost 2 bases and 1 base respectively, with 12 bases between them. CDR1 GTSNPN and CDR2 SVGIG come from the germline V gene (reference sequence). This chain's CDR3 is CAWSREGRSNQPQHF. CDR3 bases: TGTGCCTGGAGTAGGGAGGGGCGAAGCAATCAGCCCCAGCATTTT. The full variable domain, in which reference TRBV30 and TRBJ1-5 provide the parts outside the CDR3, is SQTIHQWPATLVQPVGSPLSLECTVEGTSNPNLYWYRQAAGRGLQLLFYSVGIGQISSEVPQNLSASRPQDRQFILSSKKLLLSDSGFYLCAWSREGRSNQPQHFGDGTRLSIL.

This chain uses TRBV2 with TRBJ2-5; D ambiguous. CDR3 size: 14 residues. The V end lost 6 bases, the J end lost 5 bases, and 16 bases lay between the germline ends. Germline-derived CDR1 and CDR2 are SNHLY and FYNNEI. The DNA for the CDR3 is TGTGCCAGCAGCGACTCGTCCCACTGGGAGACCCAGTACTTC. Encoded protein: CASSDSSHWETQYF. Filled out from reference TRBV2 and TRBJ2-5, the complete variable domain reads EPEVTQTPSHQVTQMGQEVILRCVPISNHLYFYWYRQILGQKVEFLVSFYNNEISEKSEIFDDQFSVERPDGSNFTLKIRSTKLEDSAMYFCASSDSSHWETQYFGPGTRLLVL.

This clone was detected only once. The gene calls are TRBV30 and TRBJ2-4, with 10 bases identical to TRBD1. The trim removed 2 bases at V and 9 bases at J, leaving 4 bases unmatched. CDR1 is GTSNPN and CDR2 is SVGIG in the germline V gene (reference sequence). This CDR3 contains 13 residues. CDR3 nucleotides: TGTGCCTGGAGTCCCGGACAGGGGGTCATTCAGTACTTC. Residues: CAWSPGQGVIQYF.

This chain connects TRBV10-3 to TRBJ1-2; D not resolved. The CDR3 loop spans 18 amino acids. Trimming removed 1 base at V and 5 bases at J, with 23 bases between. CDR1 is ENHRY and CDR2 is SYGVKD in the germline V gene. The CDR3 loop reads CAISEFIIGDPDGYGYTF. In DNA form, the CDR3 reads TGTGCCATCAGTGAGTTTATCATTGGAGATCCCGACGGATATGGCTACACCTTC.

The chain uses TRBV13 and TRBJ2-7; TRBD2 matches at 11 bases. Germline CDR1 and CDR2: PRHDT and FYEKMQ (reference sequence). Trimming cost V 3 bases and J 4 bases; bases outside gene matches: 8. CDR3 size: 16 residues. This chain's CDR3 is CASSLNSGGAGYEQYF. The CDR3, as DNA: TGTGCCAGCAGCTTGAATAGCGGGGGGGCCGGGTACGAGCAGTACTTC. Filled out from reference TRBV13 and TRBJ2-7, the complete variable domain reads AAGVIQSPRHLIKEKRETATLKCYPIPRHDTVYWYQQGPGQDPQFLISFYEKMQSDKGSIPDRFSAQQFSDYHSELNMSSLELGDSALYFCASSLNSGGAGYEQYFGPGTRLTVT.

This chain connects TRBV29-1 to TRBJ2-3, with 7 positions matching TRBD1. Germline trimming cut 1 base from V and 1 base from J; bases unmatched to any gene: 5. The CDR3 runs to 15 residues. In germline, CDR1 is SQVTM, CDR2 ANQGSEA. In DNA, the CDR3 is TGCAGCGTTGAAGTACAGGGGTGGGGCACAGATACGCAGTATTTT. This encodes CSVEVQGWGTDTQYF.